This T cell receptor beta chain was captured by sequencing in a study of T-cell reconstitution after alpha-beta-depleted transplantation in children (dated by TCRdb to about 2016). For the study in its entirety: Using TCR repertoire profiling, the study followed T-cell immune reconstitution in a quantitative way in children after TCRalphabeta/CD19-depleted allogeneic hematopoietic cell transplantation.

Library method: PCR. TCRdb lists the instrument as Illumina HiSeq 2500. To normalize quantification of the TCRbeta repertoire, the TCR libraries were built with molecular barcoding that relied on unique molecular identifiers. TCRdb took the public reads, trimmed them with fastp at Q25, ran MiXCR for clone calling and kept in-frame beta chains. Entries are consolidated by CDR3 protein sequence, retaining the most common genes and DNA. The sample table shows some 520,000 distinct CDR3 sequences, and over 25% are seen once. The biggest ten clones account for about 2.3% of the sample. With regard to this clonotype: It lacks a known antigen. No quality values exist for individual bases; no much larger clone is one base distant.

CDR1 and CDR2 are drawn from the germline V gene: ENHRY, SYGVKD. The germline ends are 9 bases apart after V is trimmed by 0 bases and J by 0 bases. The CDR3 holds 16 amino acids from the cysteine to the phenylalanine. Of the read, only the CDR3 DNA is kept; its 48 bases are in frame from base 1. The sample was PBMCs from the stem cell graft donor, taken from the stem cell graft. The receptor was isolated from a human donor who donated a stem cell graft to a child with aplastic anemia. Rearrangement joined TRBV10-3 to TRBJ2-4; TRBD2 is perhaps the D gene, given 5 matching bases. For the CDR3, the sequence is CAISESSGEAKNIQYF. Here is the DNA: TGTGCCATCAGTGAGTCGTCCGGGGAAGCCAAAAACATTCAGTACTTC.